This entry features one T cell receptor beta chain sequence. Its antigen specificity is not known. Base qualities are not at hand, and no much larger clone is one base apart. The immunoSEQ Assay, a bias-controlled multiplex PCR, was used to amplify TCRbeta CDR3 regions from genomic DNA. In the original analysis: The number of nucleated cells in each sample was estimated from the amplification of reference gene primers within the assay. To quantify the absolute abundance of each unique TCRbeta CDR3 rearrangement, sequence reads were collapsed and filtered. Productive Simpson clonality was computed per sample as the square root of Simpson's diversity index over productive rearrangements. TCRdb re-hosts the immuneACCESS table, in-frame sequences only. Its copies lack some clones; in the studies checked, an unresolved V gene accounts for under half of them, and the cause for the rest is not known. The DNA gave D and trimming, while V, J and clone size come from that table. Within this sample are 400,000 to 450,000 clones, with about 91% of them counted one time only. Roughly 1.6% of the sample rests with the top ten.

The sample comes from a study of blood T cell repertoires in COVID-19 (TCRdb year 2020). Looking at the study overall: Samples from collaborators originated in the United States, Italy and Spain and spanned both the acute and convalescent phases of COVID-19. The material from the prospective study consisted of cDNA or gDNA derived from T cells, B-cell-depleted T cells, or PBMCs. The dataset comprised deeply sampled blood TCRbeta repertoires from subjects exposed to, actively infected with, or recovered from COVID-19. The repertoires were released in a freely available public database intended as a resource for research on the immune response to SARS-CoV-2. Samples were obtained from the ongoing ImmuneRACE study (first 160 participants) and from over 1,000 subjects provided by 6 global collaborators. The sample metadata nearly always contained a de-identified subject ID, COVID-19 status, age in years and sex. HLA class I and class II types, where available, came from metadata supplied by the sample provider rather than from assay-based typing. The paper as a whole reports these results and caveats: Clinical and demographic metadata were provided uncurated, with the amount varying by source and participant.

Germline trimming: 2 bases from V, 4 bases from J; junction bases outside gene matches: 5. The germline V gene encodes CDR1 MDHEN and CDR2 SYDVKM. From cysteine to phenylalanine, the CDR3 is 15 amino acids long. This entry keeps only the CDR3 DNA: 45 bases, framed from base 1. At one collaborating source in Seattle, patients were enrolled during active infection and were followed longitudinally through the course of disease. Whole blood was collected in K2EDTA tubes by collaborating institutions according to the institutions' own protocols. For TCRbeta analysis, collaborators shipped samples as frozen whole blood, isolated PBMCs, or DNA extracted from either of those sample types.

In this chain, TRBV28 is recombined with TRBJ1-2; TRBD1 fits 9 bases in the junction. Material for sequencing was peripheral blood. The sequence was collected from a woman aged 35 to 49 with COVID-19, enrolled during active disease. CDR3 protein: CASSLPGQGLYGYTF. The sequenced DNA: TGTGCCAGCAGTTTACCGGGACAGGGACTCTATGGCTACACCTTC.